The 2 T cell receptor beta chains below come from one sample, sequenced in a study of T cells in Graves' hyperthyroidism and ophthalmopathy. Authors of the study amplified TCR beta CDR3 regions from RNA transcripts. The primer set for the first-round RT-PCR of the TCR CDR3 was HTBI. MiXCR was run by TCRdb on the multiplex PCR reads, yielding one entry per CDR3 protein. The table lists more than 500,000 distinct CDR3 sequences, roughly a sixth of them singletons, with approximately 32% in the top ten. Material for sequencing was blood. The source of these receptors is a woman aged 25 to 45 with Graves' ophthalmopathy.

This clonotype came up many times. The genes are TRBV11-3 and TRBJ2-3, with 7 bases matching TRBD2. There are 13 residues in the CDR3. Germline CDR1 and CDR2: SGHNT and YENEEA. The trim removed 5 bases at V and 6 bases at J, leaving 5 bases unmatched. The CDR3, as DNA: TGTGCCAGCAGCGGCGGGAGCTCGGATACGCAGTATTTT. It codes for CASSGGSSDTQYF.

The sample holds many counts of this clonotype. The V call is TRBV18, the J call TRBJ2-5, with D hard to call. V was clipped by 0 bases and J by 2 bases, with 4 bases between them. The germline gives CDR1 KGHSH, CDR2 LQKENI. The CDR3 contains 13 residues. DNA for the CDR3: TGTGCCAGCTCACCACCGGTACAAGAGACCCAGTACTTC. Translation: CASSPPVQETQYF.